The clone carrying this T cell receptor (beta chain) was seen at least ten times. The target antigen is unknown. This sample is part of a study of regulatory T cells in long-lasting Graves disease. General study points: Persistent-disease Graves' patients showed less TCR diversity than new cases. New patients shared about a thousand public clonotypes, fewer than the roughly 2,500 shared by persistent patients.

Building the TCR beta libraries relied on iRepertoire HTBI primers, and CDR3 regions underwent Arm-PCR. MiXCR, applied by TCRdb to the multiplex PCR reads, yields one record per CDR3 protein. The sample records under 300,000 distinct CDR3 sequences, around 18% being singletons. Documented time point: newly diagnosed GD, antithyroid drugs for less than 3 months. Generation of the TCR library employed RNA extracted from PBMCs. Patients met American Thyroid Association criteria for Graves' disease. The input for sequencing was peripheral blood mononuclear cells (PBMCs), taken at new diagnosis, from a patient treated with antithyroid drugs. This TCR was recovered from a female donor with Graves disease.

The CDR3 coding sequence is TGCAGTGCTAGAGCGCGGGAGTCTACCTACAATGAGCAGTTCTTC. Protein sequence: CSARARESTYNEQFF. The chain carries TRBV20-1 and TRBJ2-1, with 7 bases matching TRBD2. The J segment lost 2 bases and the V segment lost 1 base, leaving 5 bases of the junction unmatched. Per the germline V gene, CDR1 is DFQATT and CDR2 is SNEGSKA (reference sequence). This CDR3 has 15 amino acids.